A selection of T cell receptor beta chains follows, all from one sample in a study of CD8 T cells in ankylosing spondylitis. TCRdb reprocessed the 5' RACE reads with MiXCR, giving one entry per CDR3 protein. The repertoire consists of around 180,000 distinct CDR3 sequences, with around a sixth occurring once and the leading ten covering around 4.5%. Sequenced: blood, either unsorted or a sorted T cell fraction (not recorded which). The source is a male donor aged 10-30 years with ankylosing spondylitis or in good health (not recorded which). Both conserved end residues are part of each CDR3. The D gene is left open where the match is weak. Part of the rows lack a size; the others show once, few, many or a class for expanded clones.

j_gene	abundance	v_gene	d_gene	CDR3nt	CDR3aa
TRBJ2-7	many	TRBV12-3/TRBV12-4	NA	TGTGCCAGCAGTCCCGACCAATACGAGCAGTACTTC	CASSPDQYEQYF
TRBJ2-7	NA	TRBV7-9	NA	TGTGCCAGCAGCTTAGAGGAGTACGAGCAGTACTTC	CASSLEEYEQYF
TRBJ2-7	many	TRBV12-3/TRBV12-4	TRBD1	TGTGCCAGCAGTTTAGCGATTCGACAGGGAAGGACCTACGAGCAGTACTTC	CASSLAIRQGRTYEQYF
TRBJ2-2	once	TRBV24-1	NA	TGTGCCACCAGTGACCCCTATCCAACCGGGGAGCTGTTTTTT	CATSDPYPTGELFF
TRBJ2-1	NA	TRBV24-1	TRBD2	TGTGCCACCAGTGATTTTGGAGCGGGAGGGCCGGGTGAGCAGTTCTTC	CATSDFGAGGPGEQFF
TRBJ2-7	NA	TRBV12-3/TRBV12-4	NA	TGTGCCAGCAAAAGGGATACCGGTTTTTACGAGCAGTACTTC	CASKRDTGFYEQYF
TRBJ1-2	NA	TRBV5-4	NA	TGTGCCAGCAGCTTGGCCACCACAGGGTTCTCTAACTATGGCTACACCTTC	CASSLATTGFSNYGYTF
TRBJ1-1	many	TRBV7-9	TRBD1	TGTGCCAGCAGTGGGACAGGGGGGATGAACACTGAAGCTTTCTTT	CASSGTGGMNTEAFF
TRBJ2-3	many	TRBV7-2	TRBD2	TGTGCCAGCAGCCTTTGGGGGGGTGGCACAGATACGCAGTATTTT	CASSLWGGGTDTQYF
TRBJ2-2	many	TRBV11-3	NA	TGTGCCAGCAGCCCGCGTACCGGGGAGCTGTTTTTT	CASSPRTGELFF
TRBJ2-1	many	TRBV4-1	NA	TGCGCCAGCAGCCCTGAGGCGGGGGCGAACAATGAGCAGTTCTTC	CASSPEAGANNEQFF
TRBJ2-5	many	TRBV5-1	NA	TGCGCCAGCAGCCCGGCAGGGACAAACAAAGAGACCCAGTACTTC	CASSPAGTNKETQYF
TRBJ2-1	many	TRBV29-1	TRBD1	TGCAGCGTCGGGACAGGGGGGGCCAATGAGCAGTTCTTC	CSVGTGGANEQFF
TRBJ2-7	many	TRBV20-1	NA	TGCAGTGCTAGTAGCGACACTACGTCCTACGAGCAGTACTTC	CSASSDTTSYEQYF
TRBJ1-2	many	TRBV2	NA	TGTGCCAGCAGTGACGATAGGGTCTATGGCTACACCTTC	CASSDDRVYGYTF
TRBJ2-3	many	TRBV5-6	NA	TGTGCCAGCAGCTTGTGGGGGGCCCCCAGCACAGATACGCAGTATTTT	CASSLWGAPSTDTQYF
TRBJ2-3	NA	TRBV9	NA	TGTGCCAGCAGCCCGTTTGCCAGACCCACAGATACGCAGTATTTT	CASSPFARPTDTQYF
TRBJ2-1	many	TRBV10-3	NA	TGTGCCATCAGTAGACAGAGCTCCTACAATGAGCAGTTCTTC	CAISRQSSYNEQFF
TRBJ2-2	many	TRBV24-1	TRBD1	TGTGCCACCAGGGACAGGGCGAACACCGGGGAGCTGTTTTTT	CATRDRANTGELFF
TRBJ2-1	many	TRBV3-1	NA	TGTGCCAGCAGAAAGGGGGGCGCCTCCTACAATGAGCAGTTCTTC	CASRKGGASYNEQFF